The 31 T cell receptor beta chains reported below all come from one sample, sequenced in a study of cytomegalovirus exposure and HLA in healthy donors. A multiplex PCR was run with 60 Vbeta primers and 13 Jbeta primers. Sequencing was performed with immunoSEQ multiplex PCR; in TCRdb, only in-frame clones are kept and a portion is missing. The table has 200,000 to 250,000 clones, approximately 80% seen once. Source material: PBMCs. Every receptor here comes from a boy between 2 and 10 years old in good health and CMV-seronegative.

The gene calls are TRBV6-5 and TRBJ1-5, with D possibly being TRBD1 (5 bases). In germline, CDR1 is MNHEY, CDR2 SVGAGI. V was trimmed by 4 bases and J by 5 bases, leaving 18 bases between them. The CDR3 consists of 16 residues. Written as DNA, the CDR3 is TGTGCCAGCAGTTCCCTAGGGATGGGGCACCATCAGCCCCAGCATTTT. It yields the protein CASSSLGMGHHQPQHF.

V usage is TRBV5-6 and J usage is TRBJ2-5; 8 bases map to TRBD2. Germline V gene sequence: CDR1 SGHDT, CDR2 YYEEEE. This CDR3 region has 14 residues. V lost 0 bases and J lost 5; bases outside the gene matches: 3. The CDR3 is CASSLDGGAETQYF. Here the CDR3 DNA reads TGTGCCAGCAGCTTGGACGGGGGGGCGGAGACCCAGTACTTC.

CDR3 coding DNA: TGTGCCAGCAGCTTAGACAGCACGAACACTGAAGCTTTCTTT. This translates into CASSLDSTNTEAFF. The rearrangement links TRBV11-1 to TRBJ1-1, with D uncertain. The CDR3 has 14 amino acids. Germline V CDR1 and CDR2: SGHAT, FQDESV (reference sequence). Deletions cut 1 base from V and 1 base from J, with 7 bases between.

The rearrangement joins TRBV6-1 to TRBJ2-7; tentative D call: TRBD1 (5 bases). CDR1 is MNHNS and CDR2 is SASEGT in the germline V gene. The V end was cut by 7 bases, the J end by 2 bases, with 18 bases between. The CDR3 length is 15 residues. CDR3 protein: CASISGPQGAYEQYF. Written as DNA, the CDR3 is TGTGCCAGCATTTCCGGCCCTCAAGGGGCCTACGAGCAGTACTTC.

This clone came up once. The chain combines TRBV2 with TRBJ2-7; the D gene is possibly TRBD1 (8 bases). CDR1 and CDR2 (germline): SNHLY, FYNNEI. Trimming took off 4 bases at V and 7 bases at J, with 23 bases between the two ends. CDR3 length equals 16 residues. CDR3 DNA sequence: TGTGCCAGCAGTGTAAGCGGGACAGGTCGTGAGGGGGAGCAGTACTTC. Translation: CASSVSGTGREGEQYF.

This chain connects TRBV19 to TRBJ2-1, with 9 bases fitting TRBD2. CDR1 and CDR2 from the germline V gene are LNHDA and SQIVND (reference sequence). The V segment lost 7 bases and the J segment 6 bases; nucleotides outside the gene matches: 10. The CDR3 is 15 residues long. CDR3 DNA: TGTGCCAGTACCTATAGCGGGAGTGGGGTCAATGAGCAGTTCTTC. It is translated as CASTYSGSGVNEQFF.

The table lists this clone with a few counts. The CDR3 spells CASSSSGTAGNTIYF. The CDR3 coding sequence is TGTGCCAGCAGCTCTAGCGGGACAGCTGGAAACACCATATATTTT. The V call is TRBV7-9, the J call TRBJ1-3; 7 positions agree with TRBD1. CDR3 length: 15 amino acids. V shed 4 bases, J shed 2 bases, and the junction held 5 bases outside the gene matches. Looked up from germline, CDR1 is SEHNR and CDR2 is FQNEAQ (reference sequence). The full variable domain, with the rest looked up from reference TRBV7-9 and TRBJ1-3, is DTGVSQNPRHKITKRGQNVTFRCDPISEHNRLYWYRQTLGQGPEFLTYFQNEAQLEKSRLLSDRFSAERPKGSFSTLEIQRTEQGDSAMYLCASSSSGTAGNTIYFGEGSWLTVV.

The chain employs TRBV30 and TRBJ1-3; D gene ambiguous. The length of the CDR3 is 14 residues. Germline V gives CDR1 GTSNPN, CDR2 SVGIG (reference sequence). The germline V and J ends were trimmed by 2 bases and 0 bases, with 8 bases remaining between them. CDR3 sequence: CAWSPGVSGNTIYF. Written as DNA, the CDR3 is TGTGCCTGGAGTCCCGGGGTCTCTGGAAACACCATATATTTT. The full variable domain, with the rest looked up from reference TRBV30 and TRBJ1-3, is SQTIHQWPATLVQPVGSPLSLECTVEGTSNPNLYWYRQAAGRGLQLLFYSVGIGQISSEVPQNLSASRPQDRQFILSSKKLLLSDSGFYLCAWSPGVSGNTIYFGEGSWLTVV.

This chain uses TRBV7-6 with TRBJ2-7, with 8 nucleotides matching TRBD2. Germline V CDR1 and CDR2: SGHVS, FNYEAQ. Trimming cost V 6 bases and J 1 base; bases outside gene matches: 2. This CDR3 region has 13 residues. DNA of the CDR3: TGTGCCAGCAGTCCTAGCGGGTCCTACGAGCAGTACTTC. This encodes CASSPSGSYEQYF.

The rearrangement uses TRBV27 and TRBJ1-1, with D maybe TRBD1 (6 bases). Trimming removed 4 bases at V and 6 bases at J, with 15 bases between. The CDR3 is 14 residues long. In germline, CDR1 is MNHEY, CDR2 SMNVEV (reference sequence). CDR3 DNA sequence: TGTGCCAGCAGTTCATATGGGGACACGGCTGAAGCTTTCTTT. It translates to CASSSYGDTAEAFF.

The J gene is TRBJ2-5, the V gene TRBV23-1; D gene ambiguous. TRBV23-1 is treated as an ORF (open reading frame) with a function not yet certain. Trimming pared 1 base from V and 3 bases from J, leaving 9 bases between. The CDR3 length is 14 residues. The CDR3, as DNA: TGCGCCAGCAGTCAATTAGCAGCAAAAGAGACCCAGTACTTC. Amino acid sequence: CASSQLAAKETQYF.

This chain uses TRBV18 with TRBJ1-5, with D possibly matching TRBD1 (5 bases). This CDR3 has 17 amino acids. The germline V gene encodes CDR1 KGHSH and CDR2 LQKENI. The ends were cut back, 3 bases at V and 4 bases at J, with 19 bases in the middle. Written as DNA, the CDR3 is TGTGCCAGCTCACCCGACAGTTTGACGGGTGTAAATCAGCCCCAGCATTTT. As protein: CASSPDSLTGVNQPQHF.

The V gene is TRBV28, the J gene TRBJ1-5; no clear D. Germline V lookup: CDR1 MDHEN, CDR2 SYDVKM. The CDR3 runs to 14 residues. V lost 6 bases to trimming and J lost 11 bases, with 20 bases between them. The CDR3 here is CASSTPTYHETQHF. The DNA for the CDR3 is TGTGCCAGCAGCACCCCCACGTATCACGAGACCCAGCATTTT. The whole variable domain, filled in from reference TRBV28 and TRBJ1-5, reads DVKVTQSSRYLVKRTGEKVFLECVQDMDHENMFWYRQDPGLGLRLIYFSYDVKMKEKGDIPEGYSVSREKKERFSLILESASTNQTSMYLCASSTPTYHETQHFGDGTRLSIL.

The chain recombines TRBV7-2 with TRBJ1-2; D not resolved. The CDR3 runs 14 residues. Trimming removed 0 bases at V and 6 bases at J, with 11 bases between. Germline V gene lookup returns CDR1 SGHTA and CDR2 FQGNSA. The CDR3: CASSLANFYDGYTF. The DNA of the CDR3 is TGTGCCAGCAGCTTAGCTAACTTTTACGATGGCTACACCTTC.

The CDR3 is CASSSGRASDTQYF. The CDR3, as DNA: TGTGCCAGCAGTAGCGGGAGGGCCTCAGATACGCAGTATTTT. This chain joins TRBV6-4 and TRBJ2-3, with TRBD2 matching 10 bases. V was pared by 5 bases and J by 4 bases, with 3 bases of the junction left unmatched. From germline, CDR1 is MRHNA and CDR2 SNTAGT. CDR3 size: 14 residues.

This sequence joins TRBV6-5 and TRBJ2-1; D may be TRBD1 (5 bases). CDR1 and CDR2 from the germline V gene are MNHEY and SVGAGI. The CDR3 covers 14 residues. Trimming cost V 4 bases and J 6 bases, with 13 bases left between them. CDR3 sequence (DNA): TGTGCCAGCAGTTCCAGCCCTGGGGCCAATGAGCAGTTCTTC. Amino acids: CASSSSPGANEQFF.

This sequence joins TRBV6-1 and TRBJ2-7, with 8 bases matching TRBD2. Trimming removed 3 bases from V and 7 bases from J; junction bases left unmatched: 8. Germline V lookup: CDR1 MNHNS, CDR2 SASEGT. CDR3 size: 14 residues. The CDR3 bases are TGTGCCAGCAGTGATACGGGGGGGGTGGGTGAGCAGTACTTC. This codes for CASSDTGGVGEQYF.

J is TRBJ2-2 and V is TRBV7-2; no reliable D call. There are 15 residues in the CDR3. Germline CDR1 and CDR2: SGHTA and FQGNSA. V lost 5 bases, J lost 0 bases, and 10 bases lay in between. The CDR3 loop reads CASSPTFPNTGELFF. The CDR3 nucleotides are TGTGCCAGCAGCCCGACATTCCCGAACACCGGGGAGCTGTTTTTT.

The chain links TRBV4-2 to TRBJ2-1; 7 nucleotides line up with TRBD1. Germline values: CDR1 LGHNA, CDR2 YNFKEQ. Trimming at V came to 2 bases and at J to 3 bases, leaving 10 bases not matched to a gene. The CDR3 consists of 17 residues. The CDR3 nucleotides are TGTGCCAGCAGCCAACCCGCCGGACAGGCGGACTACAATGAGCAGTTCTTC. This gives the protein CASSQPAGQADYNEQFF.

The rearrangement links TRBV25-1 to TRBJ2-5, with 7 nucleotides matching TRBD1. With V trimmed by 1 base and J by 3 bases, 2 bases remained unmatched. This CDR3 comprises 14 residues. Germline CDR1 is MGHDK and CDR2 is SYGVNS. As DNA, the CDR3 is TGTGCCAGCAGTGAATGGGGACAGAAAGAGACCCAGTACTTC. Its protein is CASSEWGQKETQYF.

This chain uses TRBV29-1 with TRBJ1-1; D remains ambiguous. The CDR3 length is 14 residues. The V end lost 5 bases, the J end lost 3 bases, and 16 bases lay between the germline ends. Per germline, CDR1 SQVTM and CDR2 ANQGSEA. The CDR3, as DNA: TGCAGCGTTAAAGCGAAATTAAGAGACACTGAAGCTTTCTTT. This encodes CSVKAKLRDTEAFF.

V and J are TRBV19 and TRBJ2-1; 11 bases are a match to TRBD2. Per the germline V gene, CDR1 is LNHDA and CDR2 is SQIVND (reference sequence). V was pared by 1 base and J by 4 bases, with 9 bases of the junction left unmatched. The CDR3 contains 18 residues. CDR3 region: CASSIGLAGTSAYNEQFF. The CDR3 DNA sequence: TGTGCCAGTAGTATAGGACTAGCGGGGACATCGGCTTACAATGAGCAGTTCTTC.

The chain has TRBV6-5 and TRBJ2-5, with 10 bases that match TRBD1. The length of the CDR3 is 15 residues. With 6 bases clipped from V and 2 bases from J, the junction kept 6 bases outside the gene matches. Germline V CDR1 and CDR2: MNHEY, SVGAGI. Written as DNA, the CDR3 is TGTGCCAGCAGCCAGACGGGACAGGGGCAAGAGACCCAGTACTTC. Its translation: CASSQTGQGQETQYF.

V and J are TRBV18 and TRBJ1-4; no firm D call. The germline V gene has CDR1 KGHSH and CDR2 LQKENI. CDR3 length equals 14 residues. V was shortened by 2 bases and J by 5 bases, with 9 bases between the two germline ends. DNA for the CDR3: TGTGCCAGCTCACCAGGCAGGTCGAATGAAAAACTGTTTTTT. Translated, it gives CASSPGRSNEKLFF.

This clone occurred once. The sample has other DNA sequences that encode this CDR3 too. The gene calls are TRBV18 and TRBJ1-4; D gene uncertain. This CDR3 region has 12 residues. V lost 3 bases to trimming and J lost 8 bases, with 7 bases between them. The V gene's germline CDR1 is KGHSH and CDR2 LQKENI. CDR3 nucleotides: TGTGCCAGCTCACCCGGAGGGGAAAAACTGTTTTTT. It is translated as CASSPGGEKLFF.

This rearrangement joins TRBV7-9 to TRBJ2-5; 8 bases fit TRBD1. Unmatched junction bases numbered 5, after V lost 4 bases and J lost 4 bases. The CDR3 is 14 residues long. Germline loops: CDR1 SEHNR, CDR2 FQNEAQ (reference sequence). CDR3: CASSSGQGGETQYF. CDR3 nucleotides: TGTGCCAGCAGCTCAGGACAGGGAGGAGAGACCCAGTACTTC.

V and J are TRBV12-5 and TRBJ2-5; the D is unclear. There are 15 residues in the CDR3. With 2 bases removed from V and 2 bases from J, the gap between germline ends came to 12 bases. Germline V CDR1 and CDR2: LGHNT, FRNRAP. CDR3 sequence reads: CASGLFIQLQETQYF. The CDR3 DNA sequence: TGTGCTAGTGGTTTGTTTATACAGCTACAAGAGACCCAGTACTTC.

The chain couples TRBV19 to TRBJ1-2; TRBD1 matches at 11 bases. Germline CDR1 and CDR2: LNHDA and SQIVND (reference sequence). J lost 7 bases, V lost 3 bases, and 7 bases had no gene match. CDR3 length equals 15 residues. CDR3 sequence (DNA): TGTGCCAGTAGTATCCTGGACAGGGGGCTGATTGGCTACACCTTC. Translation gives CASSILDRGLIGYTF. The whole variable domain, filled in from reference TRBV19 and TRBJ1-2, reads DGGITQSPKYLFRKEGQNVTLSCEQNLNHDAMYWYRQDPGQGLRLIYYSQIVNDFQKGDIAEGYSVSREKKESFPLTVTSAQKNPTAFYLCASSILDRGLIGYTFGSGTRLTVV.

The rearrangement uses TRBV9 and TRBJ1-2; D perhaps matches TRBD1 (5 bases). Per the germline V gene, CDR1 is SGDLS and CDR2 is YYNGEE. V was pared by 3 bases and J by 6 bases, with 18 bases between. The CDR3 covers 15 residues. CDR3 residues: CASSAEEGLVDGYTF. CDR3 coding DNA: TGTGCCAGCAGCGCAGAGGAGGGGCTAGTTGATGGCTACACCTTC.

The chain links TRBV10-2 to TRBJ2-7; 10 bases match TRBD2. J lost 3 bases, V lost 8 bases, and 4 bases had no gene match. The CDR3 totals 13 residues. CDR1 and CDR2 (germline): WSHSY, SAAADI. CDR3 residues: CASRLAGNYEQYF. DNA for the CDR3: TGCGCCAGCCGACTAGCGGGTAACTACGAGCAGTACTTC.

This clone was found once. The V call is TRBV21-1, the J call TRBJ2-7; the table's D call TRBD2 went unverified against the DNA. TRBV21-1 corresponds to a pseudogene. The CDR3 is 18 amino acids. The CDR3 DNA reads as TGTGCCAGCAGCAAAGGCCCCCAGACTAACCTGGGCTCCTACGAGCAGTACTTC. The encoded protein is CASSKGPQTNLGSYEQYF.